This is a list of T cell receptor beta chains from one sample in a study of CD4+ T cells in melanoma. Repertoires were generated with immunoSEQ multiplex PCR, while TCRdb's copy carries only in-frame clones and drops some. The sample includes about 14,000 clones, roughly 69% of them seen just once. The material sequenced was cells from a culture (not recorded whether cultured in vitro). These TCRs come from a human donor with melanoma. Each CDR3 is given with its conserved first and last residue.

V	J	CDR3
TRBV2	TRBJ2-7	CASGTAYEQYF
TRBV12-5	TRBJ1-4	CASGLVWGQGADEKLFF
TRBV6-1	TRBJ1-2	CASTDILTLPYGYTF
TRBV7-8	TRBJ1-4	CASSLVMGALNEKLFF
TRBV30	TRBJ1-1	CAWSVLSKSEAFF
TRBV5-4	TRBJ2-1	CASSLGRDNEQFF
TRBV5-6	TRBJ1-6	CASSSPPGINSPLHF
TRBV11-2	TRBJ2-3	CASSLGITDTQYF
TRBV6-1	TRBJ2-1	CASRREISYNEQFF
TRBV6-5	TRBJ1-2	CASSYTGSYGYTF
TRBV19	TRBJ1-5	CASSIRGNDQPQHF
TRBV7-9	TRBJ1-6	CASSLGQGFYNSPLHF